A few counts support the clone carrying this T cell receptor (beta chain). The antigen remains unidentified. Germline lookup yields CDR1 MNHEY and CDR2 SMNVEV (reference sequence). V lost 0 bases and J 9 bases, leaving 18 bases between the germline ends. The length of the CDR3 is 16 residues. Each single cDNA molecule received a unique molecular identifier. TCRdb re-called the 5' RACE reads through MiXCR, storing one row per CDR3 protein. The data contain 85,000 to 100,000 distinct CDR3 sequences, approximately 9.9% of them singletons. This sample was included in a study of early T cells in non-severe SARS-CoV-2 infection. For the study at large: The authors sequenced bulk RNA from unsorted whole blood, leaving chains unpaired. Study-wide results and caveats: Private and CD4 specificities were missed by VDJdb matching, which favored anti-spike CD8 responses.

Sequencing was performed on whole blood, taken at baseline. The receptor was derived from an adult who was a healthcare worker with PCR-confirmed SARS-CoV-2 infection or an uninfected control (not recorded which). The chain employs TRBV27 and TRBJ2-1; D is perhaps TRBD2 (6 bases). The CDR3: CASSLSGGWGDTEQFF. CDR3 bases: TGTGCCAGCAGTTTATCGGGCGGTTGGGGGGATACTGAGCAGTTCTTC.